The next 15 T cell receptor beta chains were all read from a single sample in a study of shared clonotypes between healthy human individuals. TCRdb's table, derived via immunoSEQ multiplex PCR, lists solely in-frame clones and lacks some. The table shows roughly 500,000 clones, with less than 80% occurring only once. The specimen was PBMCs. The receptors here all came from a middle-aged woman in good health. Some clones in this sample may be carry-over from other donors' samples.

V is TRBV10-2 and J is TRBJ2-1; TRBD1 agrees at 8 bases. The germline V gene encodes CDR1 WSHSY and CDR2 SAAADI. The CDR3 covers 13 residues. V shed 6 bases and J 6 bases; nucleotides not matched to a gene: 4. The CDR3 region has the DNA TGCGCCAGCAGGGACAGGGTAGGCAATGAGCAGTTCTTC. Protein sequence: CASRDRVGNEQFF.

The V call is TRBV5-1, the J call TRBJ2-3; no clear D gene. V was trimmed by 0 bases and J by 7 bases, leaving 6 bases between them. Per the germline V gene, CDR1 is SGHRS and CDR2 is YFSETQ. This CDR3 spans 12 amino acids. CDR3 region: CASSLERNTQYF. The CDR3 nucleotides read TGCGCCAGCAGCTTGGAGCGAAATACGCAGTATTTT.

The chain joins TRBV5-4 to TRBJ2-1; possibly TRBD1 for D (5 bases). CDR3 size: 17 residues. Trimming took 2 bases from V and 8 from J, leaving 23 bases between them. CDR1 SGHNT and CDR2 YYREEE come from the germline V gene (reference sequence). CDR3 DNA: TGTGCCAGCAGCTTCGGCCGTCCCGCGTTCCCCAGGGATGAGCAGTTCTTC. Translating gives CASSFGRPAFPRDEQFF.

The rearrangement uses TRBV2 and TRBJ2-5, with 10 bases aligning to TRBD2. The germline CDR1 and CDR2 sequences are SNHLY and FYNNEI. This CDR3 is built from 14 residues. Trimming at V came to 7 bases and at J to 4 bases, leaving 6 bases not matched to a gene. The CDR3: CASTAAGGLETQYF. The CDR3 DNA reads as TGTGCCAGCACGGCAGCGGGAGGGTTAGAGACCCAGTACTTC.

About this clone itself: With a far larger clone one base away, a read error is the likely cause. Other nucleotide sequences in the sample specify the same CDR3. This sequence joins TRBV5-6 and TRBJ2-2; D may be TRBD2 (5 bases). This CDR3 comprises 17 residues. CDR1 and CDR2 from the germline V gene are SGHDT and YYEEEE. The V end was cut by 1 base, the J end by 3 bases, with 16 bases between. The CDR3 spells CASSLYLAGGYTGELFF. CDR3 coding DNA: TGTGCCAGCAGCTTGTATCTAGCAGGAGGCTACACCGGGGAGCTGTTTTTT.

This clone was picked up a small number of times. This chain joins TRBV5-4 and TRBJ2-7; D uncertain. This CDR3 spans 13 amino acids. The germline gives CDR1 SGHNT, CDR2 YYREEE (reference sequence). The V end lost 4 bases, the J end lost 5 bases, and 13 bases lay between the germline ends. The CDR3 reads CASSLRWLDEQYF. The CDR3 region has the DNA TGTGCCAGCAGCCTTCGGTGGCTTGACGAGCAGTACTTC.

CDR3 region: CASSLLAERVDIQYF. The CDR3 DNA sequence: TGTGCCAGCAGTCTATTAGCGGAGAGGGTGGACATTCAGTACTTC. This chain links TRBV28 with TRBJ2-4; a weak D match, TRBD2 (6 bases). Trimming pared 5 bases from V and 8 bases from J, leaving 19 bases between. The CDR3 runs to 15 residues. Germline V gives CDR1 MDHEN, CDR2 SYDVKM.

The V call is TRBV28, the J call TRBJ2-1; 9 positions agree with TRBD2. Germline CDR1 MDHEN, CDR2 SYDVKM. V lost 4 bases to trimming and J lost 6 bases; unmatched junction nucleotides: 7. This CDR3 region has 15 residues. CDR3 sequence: CASSSINSGSNEQFF. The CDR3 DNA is TGTGCCAGCAGTTCAATAAATAGCGGGAGCAATGAGCAGTTCTTC.

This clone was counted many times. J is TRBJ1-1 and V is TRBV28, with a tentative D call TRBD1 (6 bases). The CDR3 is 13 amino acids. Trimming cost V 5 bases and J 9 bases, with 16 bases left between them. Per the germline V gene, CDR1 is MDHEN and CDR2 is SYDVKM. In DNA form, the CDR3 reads TGTGCCAGCAGTGAGACAGGAGGGGTTCAAGCTTTCTTT. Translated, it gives CASSETGGVQAFF.

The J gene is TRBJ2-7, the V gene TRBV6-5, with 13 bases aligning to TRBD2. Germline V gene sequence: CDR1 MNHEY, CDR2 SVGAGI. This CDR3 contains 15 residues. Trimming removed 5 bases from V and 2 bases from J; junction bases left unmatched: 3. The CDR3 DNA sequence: TGTGCCAGCAGTCGGACTAGCGGGAGCACCTACGAGCAGTACTTC. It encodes CASSRTSGSTYEQYF.

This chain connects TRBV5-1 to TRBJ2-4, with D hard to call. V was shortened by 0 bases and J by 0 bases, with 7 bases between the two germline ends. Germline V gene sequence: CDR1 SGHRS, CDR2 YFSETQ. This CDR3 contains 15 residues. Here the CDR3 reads CASSLGTVAKNIQYF. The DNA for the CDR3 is TGCGCCAGCAGCTTGGGAACGGTAGCCAAAAACATTCAGTACTTC.

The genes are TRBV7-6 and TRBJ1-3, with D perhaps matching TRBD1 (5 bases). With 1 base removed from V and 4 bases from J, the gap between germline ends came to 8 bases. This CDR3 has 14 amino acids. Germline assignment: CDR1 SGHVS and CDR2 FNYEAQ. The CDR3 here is CASSLGGGGNTIYF. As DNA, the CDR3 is TGTGCCAGCAGCTTAGGTGGGGGAGGAAACACCATATATTTT. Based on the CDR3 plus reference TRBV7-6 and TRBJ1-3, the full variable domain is GAGVSQSPRYKVTKRGQDVALRCDPISGHVSLYWYRQALGQGPEFLTYFNYEAQQDKSGLPNDRFSAERPEGSISTLTIQRTEQRDSAMYRCASSLGGGGNTIYFGEGSWLTVV.

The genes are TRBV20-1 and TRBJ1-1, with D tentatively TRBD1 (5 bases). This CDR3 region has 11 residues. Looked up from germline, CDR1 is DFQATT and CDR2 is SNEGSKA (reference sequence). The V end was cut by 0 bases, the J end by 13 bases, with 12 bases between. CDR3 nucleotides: TGCAGTGCTAGAGATCGGCTGGGGGTTTTCTTT. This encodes CSARDRLGVFF.

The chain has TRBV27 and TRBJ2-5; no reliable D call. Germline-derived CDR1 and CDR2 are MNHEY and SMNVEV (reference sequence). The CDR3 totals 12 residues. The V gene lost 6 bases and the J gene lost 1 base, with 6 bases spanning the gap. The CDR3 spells CASRRLQETQYF. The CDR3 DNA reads TGTGCCAGCAGGCGGCTCCAAGAGACCCAGTACTTC.

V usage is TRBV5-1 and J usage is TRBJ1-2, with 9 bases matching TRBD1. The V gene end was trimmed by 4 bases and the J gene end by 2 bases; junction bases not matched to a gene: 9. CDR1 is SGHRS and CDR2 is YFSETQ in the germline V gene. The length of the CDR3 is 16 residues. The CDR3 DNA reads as TGCGCCAGCAGCGACCCCGGACAGGGGACAAACTATGGCTACACCTTC. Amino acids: CASSDPGQGTNYGYTF.